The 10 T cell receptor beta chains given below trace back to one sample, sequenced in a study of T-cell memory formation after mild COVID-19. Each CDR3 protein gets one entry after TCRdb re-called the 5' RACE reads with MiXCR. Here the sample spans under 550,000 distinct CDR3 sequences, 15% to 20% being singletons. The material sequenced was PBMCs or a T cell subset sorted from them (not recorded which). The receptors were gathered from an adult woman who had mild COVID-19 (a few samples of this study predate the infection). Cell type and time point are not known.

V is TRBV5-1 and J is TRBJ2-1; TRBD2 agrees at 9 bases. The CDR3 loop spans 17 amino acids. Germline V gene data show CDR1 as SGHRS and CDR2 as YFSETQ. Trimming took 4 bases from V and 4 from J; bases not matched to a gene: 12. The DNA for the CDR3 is TGCGCCAGCAGCCAGTACCGAGCGGGGGGCCCATACAATGAGCAGTTCTTC. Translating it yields CASSQYRAGGPYNEQFF.

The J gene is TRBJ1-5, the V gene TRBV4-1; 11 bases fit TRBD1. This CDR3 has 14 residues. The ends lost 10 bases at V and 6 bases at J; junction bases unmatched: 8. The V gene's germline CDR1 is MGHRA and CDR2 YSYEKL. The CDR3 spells CATGTGGVLQPQHF. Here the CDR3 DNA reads TGCGCCACTGGGACAGGGGGTGTCCTTCAGCCCCAGCATTTT.

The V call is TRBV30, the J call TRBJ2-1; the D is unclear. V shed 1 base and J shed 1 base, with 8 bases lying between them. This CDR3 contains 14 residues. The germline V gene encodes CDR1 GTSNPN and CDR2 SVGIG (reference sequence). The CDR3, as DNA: TGTGCCTGGAGTGCCGGGCAGTCCTACAATGAGCAGTTCTTC. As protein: CAWSAGQSYNEQFF. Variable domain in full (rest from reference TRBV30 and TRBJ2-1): SQTIHQWPATLVQPVGSPLSLECTVEGTSNPNLYWYRQAAGRGLQLLFYSVGIGQISSEVPQNLSASRPQDRQFILSSKKLLLSDSGFYLCAWSAGQSYNEQFFGPGTRLTVL.

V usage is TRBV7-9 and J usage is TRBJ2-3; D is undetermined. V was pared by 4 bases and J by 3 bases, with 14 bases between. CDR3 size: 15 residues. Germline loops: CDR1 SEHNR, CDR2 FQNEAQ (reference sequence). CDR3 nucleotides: TGTGCCAGCAGCTCCGTGGGCCCCCCAACAGATACGCAGTATTTT. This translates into CASSSVGPPTDTQYF. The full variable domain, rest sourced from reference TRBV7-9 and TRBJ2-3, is DTGVSQNPRHKITKRGQNVTFRCDPISEHNRLYWYRQTLGQGPEFLTYFQNEAQLEKSRLLSDRFSAERPKGSFSTLEIQRTEQGDSAMYLCASSSVGPPTDTQYFGPGTRLTVL.

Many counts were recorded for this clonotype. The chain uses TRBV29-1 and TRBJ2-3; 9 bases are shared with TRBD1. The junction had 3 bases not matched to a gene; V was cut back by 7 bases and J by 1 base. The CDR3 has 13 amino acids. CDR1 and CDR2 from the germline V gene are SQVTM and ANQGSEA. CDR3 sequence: CSARTGGTDTQYF. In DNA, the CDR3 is TGCAGCGCCAGGACAGGGGGCACAGATACGCAGTATTTT.

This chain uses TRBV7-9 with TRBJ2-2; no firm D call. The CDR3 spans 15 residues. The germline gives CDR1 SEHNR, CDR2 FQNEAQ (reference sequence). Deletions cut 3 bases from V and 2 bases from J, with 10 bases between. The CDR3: CASSFDRANTGELFF. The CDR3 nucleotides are TGTGCCAGCAGCTTCGATAGGGCTAACACCGGGGAGCTGTTTTTT. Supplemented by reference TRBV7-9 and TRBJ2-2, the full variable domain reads DTGVSQNPRHKITKRGQNVTFRCDPISEHNRLYWYRQTLGQGPEFLTYFQNEAQLEKSRLLSDRFSAERPKGSFSTLEIQRTEQGDSAMYLCASSFDRANTGELFFGEGSRLTVL.

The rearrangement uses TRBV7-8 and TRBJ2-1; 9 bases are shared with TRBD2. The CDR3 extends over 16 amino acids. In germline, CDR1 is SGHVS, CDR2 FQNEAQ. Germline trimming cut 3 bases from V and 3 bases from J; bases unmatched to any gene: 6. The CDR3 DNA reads TGTGCCAGCAGCTTTTCCAGCGGGGGGTACTACAATGAGCAGTTCTTC. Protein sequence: CASSFSSGGYYNEQFF.

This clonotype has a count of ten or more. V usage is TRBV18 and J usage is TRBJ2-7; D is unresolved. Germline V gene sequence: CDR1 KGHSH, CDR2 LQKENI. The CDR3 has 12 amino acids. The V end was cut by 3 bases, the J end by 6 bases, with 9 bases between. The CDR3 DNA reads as TGTGCCAGCTCACCTGCGACGCGCGAGCAGTACTTC. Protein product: CASSPATREQYF.

In DNA form, the CDR3 reads TGTGCCAGCAGCTTGGACCCGCGAGATACGCAGTATTTT. It specifies CASSLDPRDTQYF. The chain links TRBV7-6 to TRBJ2-3, with D hard to call. Per the germline V gene, CDR1 is SGHVS and CDR2 is FNYEAQ. V gave up 3 bases and J gave up 5 bases, with 9 bases separating them. The CDR3 loop spans 13 amino acids.

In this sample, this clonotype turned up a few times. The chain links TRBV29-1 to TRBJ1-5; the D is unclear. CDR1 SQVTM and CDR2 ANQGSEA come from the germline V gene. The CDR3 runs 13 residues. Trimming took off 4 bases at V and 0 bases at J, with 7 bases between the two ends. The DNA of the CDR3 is TGCAGCGTTGGAATTTATAGCAATCAGCCCCAGCATTTT. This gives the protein CSVGIYSNQPQHF.